The clone carrying this TCR beta chain has just one count. This record comes from a study of T cell responses to AZD1222 COVID-19 vaccine. Sequencing used immunoSEQ multiplex PCR; TCRdb keeps in-frame clones, though not all of them. The table lists 150,000 or so clones, just over 90% of them singletons. The sequencing used peripheral blood, collected 28 days after the second AZD1222 dose. The TCR sequence derives from an adult who received the AZD1222 COVID-19 vaccine.

The DNA for the CDR3 is TGCAGCATTCATGAGCGGAACACTGAAGCTTTCTTT. Translated, it gives CSIHERNTEAFF. This chain links TRBV29-1 with TRBJ1-1; D not certain. Deletions cut 8 bases from V and 1 base from J, with 11 bases between. The germline V gene has CDR1 SQVTM and CDR2 ANQGSEA. The CDR3 totals 12 residues. Supplemented by reference TRBV29-1 and TRBJ1-1, the full variable domain reads SAVISQKPSRDICQRGTSLTIQCQVDSQVTMMFWYRQQPGQSLTLIATANQGSEATYESGFVIDKFPISRPNLTFSTLTVSNMSPEDSSIYLCSIHERNTEAFFGQGTRLTVV.